This T cell receptor (beta chain) was documented in a study of blood T cell repertoires in COVID-19. Overall study context: PBMCs, B-cell-depleted T cells, or T cells provided the cDNA or gDNA that made up the material.

Using immunoSEQ multiplex PCR, the repertoire was profiled, and TCRdb retains in-frame clones only, with some absent. The sample contains 190,000 or so clones, 85% to 90% of which appear only once. The CDR3 covers 14 residues. V dropped 4 bases and J dropped 3; count of bases not matched to a gene: 4. CDR1 MNHEY and CDR2 SMNVEV come from the germline V gene (reference sequence). Comment on this clone: In the same sample, other DNA sequences code for this CDR3.

The chain uses TRBV27 and TRBJ2-7; 9 positions agree with TRBD1. Sequencing was performed on peripheral blood. The TCR sequence derives from a man in his forties with active or convalescent COVID-19. CDR3 nucleotide sequence: TGTGCCAGCAGTTCAACGGGACAGGGCTACGAGCAGTACTTC. Encoded protein: CASSSTGQGYEQYF.